One T cell receptor beta chain is described in this entry. Its binding antigen is unknown. No qualities accompany the bases; no much larger clone lies one base away. TCRbeta CDR3 regions were amplified from genomic DNA by means of the immunoSEQ Assay, a bias-controlled multiplex PCR. From the authors' description of their analysis: The number of nucleated cells in each sample was estimated by amplification of reference gene primers within the assay. To quantify the absolute abundance of each unique TCRbeta CDR3 rearrangement, sequence reads were collapsed and filtered. For each sample, productive Simpson clonality was calculated as the square root of Simpson's diversity index over productive rearrangements. The immuneACCESS repertoire file appears here via TCRdb, limited to in-frame rearrangements. These files lack a portion of the clones; in checked studies, under half of the deficit traces to unresolved V genes, and the cause of the others is not known. The V and J calls and clone size were taken over from that table, and D and trimming were inferred from the DNA. This sample is represented by 200,000 or so clones; about 90% of them were singletons. Less than 3.5% of the sample lies in the top ten.

The data belong to a study of blood T cell repertoires in COVID-19 (TCRdb year 2020). Concerning the study at large: Samples from collaborators originated in the United States, Italy and Spain and spanned both the acute and convalescent phases of COVID-19. The sample metadata nearly always contained a de-identified subject ID, COVID-19 status, age in years and sex. Subjects who had been exposed to COVID-19, were actively infected with it, or had recovered from it provided the deeply sampled blood TCRbeta repertoires that made up the dataset. The material from the prospective study consisted of cDNA or gDNA derived from T cells, B-cell-depleted T cells, or PBMCs. HLA class I and class II types, where available, came from metadata supplied by the sample provider rather than from assay-based typing. A freely available public database, intended as a resource for researchers studying the immune response to SARS-CoV-2, is where the repertoires were released. The samples were drawn from the first 160 participants of the ongoing ImmuneRACE study and from 950 to 1,500 subjects provided by 6 global collaborators.

The CDR3, cysteine through phenylalanine, is 13 amino acids long. Here the CDR3 DNA is all that survives: 39 bases in frame from base 1. V and J are truncated by 3 bases and 2 bases respectively, leaving an intervening sequence of 4 bases. The germline V gene (reference sequence) yields LNHDA for CDR1 and SQIVND for CDR2. At one collaborating source in Seattle, patients were enrolled during active infection and were followed longitudinally through the course of disease. Each collaborating institution followed its own protocols to collect whole blood in K2EDTA tubes. For TCRbeta analysis, collaborator samples were shipped as frozen whole blood, as isolated PBMCs, or as DNA extracted from either sample type. Summary of the overall study and its limitations: How much clinical and demographic metadata was included differed by source and by participant, and the metadata was provided uncurated.

This sequence uses TRBV19 and TRBJ2-2; no D gene is confidently identified. The source is a man aged 25 to 40 with COVID-19, enrolled during active disease. Sequencing used peripheral blood. CDR3 sequence: CASSMRNTGELFF. The nucleotides are TGTGCCAGTAGTATGAGAAACACCGGGGAGCTGTTTTTT.